This T cell receptor beta chain was obtained from a study of cytomegalovirus exposure and HLA in healthy donors. About this clone: The antigen is not known.

This CDR3 has 14 amino acids. From germline, CDR1 is SGHDT and CDR2 YYEEEE. V shed 6 bases and J 2 bases; nucleotides not matched to a gene: 6. Use of 60 Vbeta and 13 Jbeta primers characterized the PCR. Profiled with immunoSEQ multiplex PCR; TCRdb holds only in-frame clones, not every one. Of 150,000 to 200,000 clones listed, more than 60% are singletons. Donors in the study were healthy people who gave bone marrow. Study-wide findings and caveats: One cluster of highly shared sequence variants probably arose as a sequencing artifact. CMV serostatus was the sole immune exposure data available. For TCR beta chains, V- and J-gene trimming was later linked to a missense DCLRE1C variant.

This clonotype was obtained from a woman between 40 and 50 years old in good health and CMV-seropositive. J is TRBJ2-7 and V is TRBV5-6, with TRBD2 identical over 9 bases. The source material was PBMCs. CDR3 nucleotides: TGTGCCAGCACCGTTAGCGGGAGCCCCTACGAGCAGTACTTC. Translated: CASTVSGSPYEQYF.